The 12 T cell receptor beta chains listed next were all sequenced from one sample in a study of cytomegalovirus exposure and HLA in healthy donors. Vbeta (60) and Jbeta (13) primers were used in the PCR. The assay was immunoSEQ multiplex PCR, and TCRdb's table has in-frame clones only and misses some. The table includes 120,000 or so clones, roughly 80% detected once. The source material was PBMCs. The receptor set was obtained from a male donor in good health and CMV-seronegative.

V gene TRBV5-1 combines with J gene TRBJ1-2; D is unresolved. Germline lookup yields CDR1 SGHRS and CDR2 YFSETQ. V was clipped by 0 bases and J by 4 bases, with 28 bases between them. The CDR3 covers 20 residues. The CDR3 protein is CASSLASRPRTRPGGYGYTF. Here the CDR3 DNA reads TGCGCCAGCAGCTTGGCGAGCCGCCCTAGGACTCGCCCCGGAGGCTATGGCTACACCTTC.

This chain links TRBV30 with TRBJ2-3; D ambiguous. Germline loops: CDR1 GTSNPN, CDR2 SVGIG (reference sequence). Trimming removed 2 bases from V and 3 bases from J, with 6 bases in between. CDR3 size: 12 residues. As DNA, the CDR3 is TGTGCCTGGAGTCCCCATACAGATACGCAGTATTTT. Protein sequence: CAWSPHTDTQYF.

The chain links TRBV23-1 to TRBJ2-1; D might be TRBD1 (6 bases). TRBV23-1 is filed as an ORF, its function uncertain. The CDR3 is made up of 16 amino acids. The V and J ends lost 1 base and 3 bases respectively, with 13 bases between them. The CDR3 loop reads CASSQWRRTDYNEQFF. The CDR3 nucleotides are TGCGCCAGCAGTCAATGGAGACGGACAGACTACAATGAGCAGTTCTTC.

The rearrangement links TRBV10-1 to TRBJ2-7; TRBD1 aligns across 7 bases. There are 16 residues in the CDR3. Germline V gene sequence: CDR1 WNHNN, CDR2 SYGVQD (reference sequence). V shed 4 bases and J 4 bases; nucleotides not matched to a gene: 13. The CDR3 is CASSGPPGQPSYEQYF. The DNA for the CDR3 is TGCGCCAGCAGTGGTCCGCCGGGACAGCCGTCTTACGAGCAGTACTTC.

The DNA of the CDR3 is TGTGCCAGCAGCGTAGATCTGGAGTTGTTTTCACCCCTCCACTTT. Its protein product is CASSVDLELFSPLHF. The chain is built from TRBV9 and TRBJ1-6; D not resolved. Germline V gene sequence: CDR1 SGDLS, CDR2 YYNGEE. Trimming took 0 bases from V and 9 from J, leaving 13 bases between them. The CDR3 length is 15 residues.

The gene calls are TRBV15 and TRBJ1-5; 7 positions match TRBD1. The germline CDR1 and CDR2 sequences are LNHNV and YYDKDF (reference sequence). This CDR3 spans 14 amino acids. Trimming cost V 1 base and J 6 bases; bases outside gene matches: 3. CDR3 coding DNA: TGTGCCACCAGCAGAGGCCCAGGGGGTCAGCCCCAGCATTTT. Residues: CATSRGPGGQPQHF.

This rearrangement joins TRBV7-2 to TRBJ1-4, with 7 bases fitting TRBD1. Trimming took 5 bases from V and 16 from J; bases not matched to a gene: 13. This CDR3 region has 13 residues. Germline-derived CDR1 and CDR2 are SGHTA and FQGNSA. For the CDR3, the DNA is TGTGCCAGCAGCCCGAGGGGCCGGGACAGAAGGTTTTTT. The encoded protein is CASSPRGRDRRFF. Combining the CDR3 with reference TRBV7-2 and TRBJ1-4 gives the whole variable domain GAGVSQSPSNKVTEKGKDVELRCDPISGHTALYWYRQSLGQGLEFLIYFQGNSAPDKSGLPSDRFSAERTGGSVSTLTIQRTQQEDSAVYLCASSPRGRDRRFFGSGTQLSVL.

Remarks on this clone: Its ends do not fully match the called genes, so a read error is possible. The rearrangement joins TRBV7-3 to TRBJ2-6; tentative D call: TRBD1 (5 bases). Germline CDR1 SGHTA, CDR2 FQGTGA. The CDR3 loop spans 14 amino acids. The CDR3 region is CASSPVEGANGLTF. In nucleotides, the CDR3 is TGTGCCAGCAGCCCGGTAGAAGGGGCCAACGGCCTGACTTTC.

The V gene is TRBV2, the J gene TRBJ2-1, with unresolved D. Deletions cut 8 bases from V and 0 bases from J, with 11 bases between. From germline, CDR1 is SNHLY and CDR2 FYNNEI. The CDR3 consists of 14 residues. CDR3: CASVRESSYNEQFF. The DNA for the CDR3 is TGTGCCAGCGTCCGAGAGAGCTCCTACAATGAGCAGTTCTTC.

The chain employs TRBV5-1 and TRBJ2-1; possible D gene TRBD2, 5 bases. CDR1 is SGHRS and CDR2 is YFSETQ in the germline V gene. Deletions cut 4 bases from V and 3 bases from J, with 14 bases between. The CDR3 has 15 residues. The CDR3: CASSGLGLDYNEQFF. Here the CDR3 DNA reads TGCGCCAGCAGCGGGCTAGGACTGGACTACAATGAGCAGTTCTTC.

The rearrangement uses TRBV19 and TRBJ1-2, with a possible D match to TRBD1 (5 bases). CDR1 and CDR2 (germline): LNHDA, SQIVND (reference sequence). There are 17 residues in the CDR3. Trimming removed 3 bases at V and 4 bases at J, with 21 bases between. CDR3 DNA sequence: TGTGCCAGTAGTATTGGAGGTCAGCGGGACTTGGCCTATGGCTACACCTTC. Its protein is CASSIGGQRDLAYGYTF.

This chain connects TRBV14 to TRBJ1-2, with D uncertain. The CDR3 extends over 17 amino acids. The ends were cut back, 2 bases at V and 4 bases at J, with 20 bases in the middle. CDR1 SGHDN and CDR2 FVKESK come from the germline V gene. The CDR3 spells CASSQRGDSRSFYGYTF. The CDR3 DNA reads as TGTGCCAGCAGCCAAAGAGGTGATTCGCGGTCTTTCTATGGCTACACCTTC.